The rows below give T cell receptor beta chains drawn from one sample of a study of blood T cell repertoires in COVID-19. Sequencing used immunoSEQ multiplex PCR; TCRdb keeps in-frame clones, though not all of them. This sample has approximately 25,000 clones, with around 74% found just once. Sequenced input: peripheral blood. The receptors derive from a man aged 50-59 years with COVID-19, enrolled during active disease. The CDR3 runs from the conserved cysteine through the conserved F or W. A D gene is named only where the DNA matches it firmly. Rows give clone size only sometimes, using once, few, many, or a class for an expanded clone.

D gene	V gene	J gene	clone size	CDR3 DNA	CDR3 protein
NA	TRBV2	TRBJ1-6	NA	TGTGCCAGCAGGAGGGCCTTAGAGTCACCCCTCCACTTT	CASRRALESPLHF
NA	TRBV2	TRBJ1-1	few	TGTGCCAGCCGGGGGGGTGAAAAAGAAGCTTTCTTT	CASRGGEKEAFF
NA	TRBV19	TRBJ2-1	NA	TGTGCCAGTAGTATAGCCCCACCAACGGGAATCAGCTACAATGAGCAGTTCTTC	CASSIAPPTGISYNEQFF
NA	TRBV5-1	TRBJ1-3	NA	TGCGCCAGCAGCTTGGACAGGGTTACGACTGGAAACACCATATATTTT	CASSLDRVTTGNTIYF
NA	TRBV27	TRBJ2-7	NA	TGTGCCAGCAGTTTTGAGGAGGGGCCCTACGAGCAGTACTTC	CASSFEEGPYEQYF
TRBD2	TRBV28	TRBJ2-5	NA	TGTGCCAGCAACCAAGGGGGTAGCGGGGGTCCGGGGACCCAGTACTTC	CASNQGGSGGPGTQYF
NA	TRBV30	TRBJ2-1	few	TGTGCCTGGAGTACGGGTGCCAATGAGCAGTTCTTC	CAWSTGANEQFF
TRBD1	TRBV2	TRBJ2-1	NA	TGTGCCAGCAACCCGGACAGGGGACTCGATGAGCAGTTCTTC	CASNPDRGLDEQFF
NA	TRBV12-3/TRBV12-4	TRBJ1-5	medium-sized	TGTGCCAGCAGAACCGGGTCGAATCAGCCCCAGCATTTT	CASRTGSNQPQHF
TRBD1	TRBV5-4	TRBJ2-1	few	TGTGCCAGCAGCTTGCCGCGACAGGGGAGCTCCTACAATGAGCAGTTCTTC	CASSLPRQGSSYNEQFF
NA	TRBV14	TRBJ1-6	NA	TGTGCCAGCAGCCGTGGGATGAGGGCGACTAGTAATTCACCCCTCCACTTT	CASSRGMRATSNSPLHF
NA	TRBV10-3	TRBJ1-1	NA	TGTGCCATCACCCCAGGGAACACTGAAGCTTTCTTT	CAITPGNTEAFF
NA	TRBV20-1	TRBJ1-2	NA	TGCAGTGCTAACCCACAGTATGGCTACACCTTC	CSANPQYGYTF
NA	TRBV20-1	TRBJ2-1	NA	TGCAGTGCGAGTCGGGACAATGAGCAGTTCTTC	CSASRDNEQFF
NA	TRBV5-4	TRBJ2-3	NA	TGTGCCAGCAGCCGACTTGGAGCAGATACGCAGTATTTT	CASSRLGADTQYF
TRBD1	TRBV5-4	TRBJ1-1	NA	TGTGCCAGCAGCTTGGCCCAGGAGGGGGCGAAAATCTTCTTT	CASSLAQEGAKIFF
TRBD1	TRBV9	TRBJ2-3	NA	TGTGCCAGCAGCGCAGGACAGGGTTGGGGCTATAGCACAGATACGCAGTATTTT	CASSAGQGWGYSTDTQYF
NA	TRBV7-9	TRBJ1-1	NA	TGTGCCAGCAGCTTAGAAGAGAGCACTGAAGCTTTCTTT	CASSLEESTEAFF
TRBD1	TRBV12-3/TRBV12-4	TRBJ1-1	NA	TGTGCCAGCAGTACACAGGGGCGCACTGAAGCTTTCTTT	CASSTQGRTEAFF
NA	TRBV6-5	TRBJ1-6	NA	TGTGCCAGCAGTTACTCGACAAATTTCGCTAATTCACCCCTCCACTTT	CASSYSTNFANSPLHF
NA	TRBV7-2	TRBJ1-1	few	TGTGCCAGCAGCTTAGCGCCGGGAGCTGAAGCTTTCTTT	CASSLAPGAEAFF
NA	TRBV5-4	TRBJ1-2	NA	TGTGCCAGCAGCTTGGTGGTGGGGGCGGACTATGGCTACACCTTC	CASSLVVGADYGYTF
TRBD2	TRBV27	TRBJ2-2	NA	TGTGCCAGCCACCGCGGGGGGCGCGGAACCGGGGAGCTGTTTTTT	CASHRGGRGTGELFF
TRBD2	TRBV4-2	TRBJ2-1	NA	TGTGCCAGCAGCCATTCTAGCGGGGGGACCGCCAATGAGCAGTTCTTC	CASSHSSGGTANEQFF
NA	TRBV5-1	TRBJ2-5	NA	TGCGCCAGCAGCTTGACGACGGGTGGGGAGACCCAGTACTTC	CASSLTTGGETQYF
NA	TRBV24-1	TRBJ2-5	NA	TGTGCCACCAGCTCAAGCCTTCAAGAGACCCAGTACTTC	CATSSSLQETQYF
TRBD1	TRBV27	TRBJ1-4	NA	TGTGCCAGCAGTTCCGGGACAGTACCTGAAAAACTGTTTTTT	CASSSGTVPEKLFF
TRBD2	TRBV2	TRBJ2-2	NA	TGTGCCAGCAGACTGACTAGCGGGACGTCCGGGGAGCTGTTTTTT	CASRLTSGTSGELFF
TRBD1	TRBV18	TRBJ2-2	NA	TGTGCCAGCTCATCGGGACAGGGTTCGTCCACCGGGGAGCTGTTTTTT	CASSSGQGSSTGELFF
TRBD2	TRBV5-1	TRBJ2-2	NA	TGCGCCACCGCCGGGGGGGCGAAGACCGGGGAGCTGTTTTTT	CATAGGAKTGELFF
TRBD2	TRBV3-1/TRBV3-2	TRBJ2-7	NA	TGTGCCAGCAGCCAAGTAGCGGGAGGCCTCGGCTACGAGCAGTACTTC	CASSQVAGGLGYEQYF
TRBD2	TRBV10-2	TRBJ2-3	once	TGCGCCAGCAGTTCTAGCGGGGGGGCCGCCGATACGCAGTATTTT	CASSSSGGAADTQYF
TRBD1	TRBV9	TRBJ1-2	NA	TGTGCCAGCAGGGCAACAACAGGGGGCGGCGGCTACACCTTC	CASRATTGGGGYTF
NA	TRBV5-6	TRBJ2-1	NA	TGTGCCAGCAGCTTGGACAGGTGGGATGTATACAATGAGCAGTTCTTC	CASSLDRWDVYNEQFF
NA	TRBV2	TRBJ2-5	NA	TGTGCCAGCAGTGTTGCGGGGGAGACCCAGTACTTC	CASSVAGETQYF